The present T cell receptor beta chain was sequenced within a study of blood T cell repertoires in COVID-19. Study at large: Specimens from acute and convalescent COVID-19 originated in the United States, Italy and Spain. T cells, B-cell-depleted T cells, or PBMCs provided the cDNA or gDNA that served as material.

Per the germline V gene, CDR1 is LGHDT and CDR2 is YNNKEL (reference sequence). This CDR3 is built from 14 residues. The junction had 8 bases not matched to a gene; V was cut back by 6 bases and J by 9 bases. In the authors' workflow: The authors estimated nucleated cell counts from reference gene primer amplification. Data came from immunoSEQ multiplex PCR; TCRdb stores just in-frame clones and leaves some out. Clonal size and the V and J genes are those of that table, whereas D and trimming came from the DNA. The sample shows tens of thousands of clones, over 80% of them seen only once. This clone was detected only a few times.

The chain couples TRBV3-1 (or the pseudogene TRBV3-2) to TRBJ1-6, with 7 bases lining up with TRBD1. Source material: peripheral blood. The TCR was taken from a woman older than 75 with acute or convalescent COVID-19. The CDR3 loop is CASRPRGTVSPLHF. The CDR3 region has the DNA TGTGCCAGCAGACCAAGGGGGACAGTTTCACCCCTCCACTTT.